The rows below give T cell receptor beta chains drawn from one sample of a study of blood T cell repertoires in COVID-19. Using immunoSEQ multiplex PCR, the repertoire was profiled, and TCRdb retains in-frame clones only, with some absent. Seen here are under 80,000 clones, approximately 87% observed once, and the top ten hold about 6.8%. The sample consisted of peripheral blood. The source of these receptors is a man in his 60s with acute or convalescent COVID-19. Both conserved end residues are part of each CDR3. The D gene is left open where the match is weak. For some rows the clone size is stated as once, few or many, or as a class when expanded; others skip it.

v_call	clone_size	cdr3_length	j_call	d_call	cdr3_aa	cdr3_nt
TRBV2	once	14	TRBJ2-3	TRBD2	CASNERGSTDTQYF	TGTGCCAGCAATGAGCGGGGCTCCACAGATACGCAGTATTTT
TRBV27	NA	15	TRBJ1-1	TRBD1	CASSLTGGMNTEAFF	TGTGCCAGCAGTTTAACAGGGGGGATGAACACTGAAGCTTTCTTT
TRBV5-4	NA	15	TRBJ2-1	TRBD2	CASSLEAGGGNEQFF	TGTGCCAGCAGCTTGGAAGCGGGGGGGGGCAATGAGCAGTTCTTC
TRBV24-1	NA	16	TRBJ2-1	NA	CATSDPEGSSYNEQFF	TGTGCCACCAGTGATCCAGAGGGTAGCTCCTACAATGAGCAGTTCTTC
TRBV7-8	NA	15	TRBJ1-2	NA	CASSLEGVLYYGYTF	TGTGCCAGCAGCTTAGAAGGGGTTCTCTACTATGGCTACACCTTC
TRBV6-1	NA	17	TRBJ1-2	NA	CASSAHRVDWANYGYTF	TGTGCCAGCAGTGCCCACAGGGTGGATTGGGCTAACTATGGCTACACCTTC
TRBV10-3	NA	14	TRBJ1-1	NA	CAISVGQGDPEAFF	TGTGCCATCAGTGTGGGGCAGGGCGACCCTGAAGCTTTCTTT
TRBV6-5	NA	16	TRBJ2-7	NA	CASSYSWESSAYEQYF	TGTGCCAGCAGTTATAGCTGGGAGTCTAGCGCCTACGAGCAGTACTTC
TRBV30	NA	12	TRBJ1-2	NA	CAWREGPGGYTF	TGTGCCTGGAGGGAGGGGCCGGGTGGCTACACCTTC
TRBV2	NA	15	TRBJ1-1	NA	CASTLGQGRSNGAFF	TGTGCCAGCACCTTGGGGCAGGGGCGAAGTAATGGAGCTTTCTTT
TRBV2	few	16	TRBJ1-1	NA	CASRERTSGSYTEAFF	TGTGCCAGCAGAGAGCGAACCTCGGGATCGTACACTGAAGCTTTCTTT
TRBV5-4	NA	14	TRBJ1-2	NA	CASSSGGRDYGYTF	TGTGCCAGCAGCTCTGGCGGGCGGGACTATGGCTACACCTTC
TRBV5-1	NA	15	TRBJ1-6	NA	CASSLEGERNSPLHF	TGCGCCAGCAGCTTGGAAGGGGAAAGGAATTCACCCCTCCACTTT
TRBV7-8	NA	14	TRBJ1-2	TRBD1	CASSRQGALYGYTF	TGTGCCAGCAGCCGACAGGGGGCCCTCTATGGCTACACCTTC
TRBV6-5	NA	14	TRBJ2-3	NA	CASSTRGSTDTQYF	TGTGCCAGCAGCACCAGGGGTAGCACAGATACGCAGTATTTT
TRBV10-3	NA	15	TRBJ2-3	NA	CAISEKQGHTDTQYF	TGTGCCATCAGTGAGAAACAGGGACACACAGATACGCAGTATTTT
TRBV29-1	NA	15	TRBJ2-1	TRBD1	CSVAARTGSLNEQFF	TGCAGCGTTGCTGCCCGGACAGGGAGTCTCAATGAGCAGTTCTTC
TRBV27	NA	15	TRBJ1-2	NA	CASSLSRGQWGGYTF	TGTGCCAGCAGTTTATCCCGGGGACAATGGGGCGGCTACACCTTC
TRBV7-2	NA	14	TRBJ1-2	TRBD1	CASSSPIDRGGYTF	TGTGCCAGCAGCTCCCCAATCGACAGGGGTGGCTACACCTTC
TRBV7-2	NA	16	TRBJ1-3	NA	CASSLMQGHSGNTIYF	TGTGCCAGCAGCTTAATGCAGGGACACTCTGGAAACACCATATATTTT
TRBV2	NA	13	TRBJ2-3	NA	CASSRDRADTQYF	TGTGCCAGCAGTCGAGATCGGGCAGATACGCAGTATTTT
TRBV4-3	NA	16	TRBJ1-1	NA	CASSQDGPTMNTEAFF	TGCGCCAGCAGCCAAGATGGCCCCACCATGAACACTGAAGCTTTCTTT
TRBV7-2	few	16	TRBJ2-7	TRBD1	CASSLVSDRSPYEQYF	TGTGCCAGCAGCTTAGTCTCGGACAGGTCGCCCTACGAGCAGTACTTC
TRBV7-2	NA	16	TRBJ2-5	TRBD2	CASSLEASGGARTQYF	TGTGCCAGCAGCTTAGAGGCTAGCGGGGGGGCCAGGACCCAGTACTTC
TRBV19	NA	16	TRBJ2-6	TRBD1	CASSSDRDSGANVLTF	TGTGCCAGTAGTTCGGACAGGGATTCAGGGGCCAACGTCCTGACTTTC
TRBV19	NA	14	TRBJ2-2	NA	CASGAAANTGELFF	TGTGCCTCTGGGGCAGCCGCGAACACCGGGGAGCTGTTTTTT
TRBV4-3	NA	14	TRBJ1-1	TRBD1	CASSQDGRGTEAFF	TGCGCCAGCAGCCAAGATGGCAGGGGGACTGAAGCTTTCTTT
TRBV7-8	once	13	TRBJ2-3	NA	CASSFSQPDTQYF	TGTGCCAGCAGCTTCTCACAGCCAGATACGCAGTATTTT
TRBV27	NA	13	TRBJ1-2	NA	CASSPRQAYGYTF	TGTGCCAGCAGCCCTCGGCAGGCCTATGGCTACACCTTC
TRBV7-2	once	16	TRBJ2-3	NA	CASTARRGLSTDTQYF	TGTGCCAGCACGGCGCGGCGGGGGCTTAGCACAGATACGCAGTATTTT
TRBV4-3	NA	15	TRBJ2-1	TRBD2	CASSHIAGGHNEQFF	TGCGCCAGCAGCCATATAGCGGGGGGGCACAATGAGCAGTTCTTC
TRBV19	few	14	TRBJ2-2	NA	CASSIALGTGELFF	TGTGCCAGTAGTATAGCCCTCGGCACCGGGGAGCTGTTTTTT
TRBV30	NA	15	TRBJ1-5	NA	CAWSVGPGGNQPQHF	TGTGCCTGGAGCGTCGGCCCGGGGGGCAATCAGCCCCAGCATTTT
TRBV6-5	few	16	TRBJ1-3	TRBD1	CASSYGTGSSGNTIYF	TGTGCCAGCAGTTACGGGACAGGGAGCTCTGGAAACACCATATATTTT
TRBV29-1	NA	12	TRBJ2-2	TRBD2	CSVVGGSGELFF	TGCAGCGTTGTGGGGGGGAGCGGGGAGCTGTTTTTT
TRBV29-1	NA	14	TRBJ2-7	TRBD1	CSVEKAGGLDEQYF	TGCAGCGTTGAGAAGGCAGGGGGTCTCGACGAGCAGTACTTC
TRBV5-5	NA	14	TRBJ1-1	NA	CASSGRTEGTEAFF	TGTGCCAGCAGCGGCAGGACAGAGGGCACTGAAGCTTTCTTT
TRBV5-6	NA	15	TRBJ2-5	NA	CASSFGLALGETQYF	TGTGCCAGCAGCTTCGGGTTGGCCCTTGGAGAGACCCAGTACTTC
TRBV7-2	once	15	TRBJ1-3	NA	CASSYRDSSGNTIYF	TGTGCCAGCAGTTACAGGGATAGTTCCGGAAACACCATATATTTT
TRBV30	NA	12	TRBJ1-1	NA	CAWQDMNTEAFF	TGTGCCTGGCAGGATATGAACACTGAAGCTTTCTTT
TRBV30	NA	15	TRBJ1-1	NA	CAWVTPGHRNTEAFF	TGTGCCTGGGTTACCCCGGGACATCGGAACACTGAAGCTTTCTTT
TRBV19	NA	15	TRBJ1-4	TRBD1	CASSIQGAGNEKLFF	TGTGCCAGTAGTATCCAGGGGGCCGGTAATGAAAAACTGTTTTTT
TRBV6-2/TRBV6-3	NA	14	TRBJ1-1	NA	CASSERGSSTEAFF	TGTGCCAGCAGCGAAAGGGGTTCCAGCACTGAAGCTTTCTTT
TRBV5-4	NA	14	TRBJ2-7	TRBD2	CATAAGGITYEQYF	TGTGCCACGGCGGCGGGGGGGATAACCTACGAGCAGTACTTC
TRBV6-4	NA	16	TRBJ2-6	NA	CASSDGVGAGANVLTF	TGTGCCAGCAGTGACGGCGTGGGGGCCGGGGCCAACGTCCTGACTTTC
TRBV19	NA	16	TRBJ1-4	TRBD1	CASSQLTGGRDEKLFF	TGTGCCAGTAGTCAACTTACAGGGGGAAGGGACGAAAAACTGTTTTTT
TRBV25-1	NA	15	TRBJ2-3	TRBD1	CASGQLGGLTDTQYF	TGTGCCAGCGGGCAACTAGGGGGCCTCACAGATACGCAGTATTTT
TRBV7-2	NA	16	TRBJ2-3	TRBD2	CASSPGWGGSTDTQYF	TGTGCCAGCAGCCCTGGTTGGGGGGGAAGCACAGATACGCAGTATTTT
TRBV19	once	14	TRBJ1-2	NA	CASSEIQGRDGYTF	TGTGCCAGTAGTGAAATTCAAGGGCGGGATGGCTACACCTTC
TRBV30	NA	14	TRBJ1-6	NA	CAWTNGQYNSPLHF	TGTGCCTGGACCAATGGACAGTATAATTCACCCCTCCACTTT
TRBV15	NA	15	TRBJ2-5	NA	CATSRSVERGETQYF	TGTGCCACCAGCAGATCGGTAGAACGGGGAGAGACCCAGTACTTC
TRBV5-1	NA	14	TRBJ1-6	NA	CASSFGSDNSPLHF	TGCGCCAGCAGCTTCGGGTCAGATAATTCACCCCTCCACTTT
TRBV19	NA	13	TRBJ1-1	NA	CASSSKGRLGAFF	TGTGCCAGTAGCTCAAAGGGGCGACTGGGAGCTTTCTTT
TRBV28	NA	12	TRBJ1-2	NA	CASYLQGYGYTF	TGTGCCAGCTATCTCCAGGGCTATGGCTACACCTTC
TRBV7-9	NA	14	TRBJ2-2	TRBD1	CASSWTGATGELFF	TGTGCCAGCAGCTGGACAGGGGCCACCGGGGAGCTGTTTTTT
TRBV7-2	NA	15	TRBJ1-2	TRBD1	CASSLAGQGIGGYTF	TGTGCCAGCAGCTTAGCGGGACAGGGAATCGGTGGCTACACCTTC
TRBV4-2	NA	19	TRBJ2-7	NA	CASSQILGASVGFSYEQYF	TGTGCCAGCAGCCAAATCCTAGGAGCTAGCGTGGGCTTTTCCTACGAGCAGTACTTC
TRBV5-1	NA	15	TRBJ1-2	NA	CASSGTSGRGNGYTF	TGCGCCAGCAGCGGAACGTCTGGACGGGGGAATGGCTACACCTTC
TRBV6-2/TRBV6-3	NA	16	TRBJ2-1	NA	CASSRMVGGTPNEQFF	TGTGCCAGCAGCCGCATGGTCGGGGGAACCCCCAATGAGCAGTTCTTC
TRBV5-6	NA	16	TRBJ2-3	TRBD2	CASSSWTRYGENTQYF	TGTGCCAGCAGCTCCTGGACTAGATATGGGGAAAATACGCAGTATTTT